The sequence of this TCR beta chain was determined in a study of T cells after yellow fever vaccination. About the study: For low cell numbers, libraries were made with SMART-Seq v4 Ultra Low Input.

Findings and limits, study-wide: Most primary-vaccination clones recurred post-booster (around 97% CD4, around 86% CD8). Of the clonotypes, a small share occurred in both CD4 and CD8 compartments.

The CDR3 contains 14 residues. The ends were cut back, 4 bases at V and 5 bases at J, with 17 bases in the middle. The germline V gene encodes CDR1 DFQATT and CDR2 SNEGSKA (reference sequence). A remark on this clonotype: Its specificity is unknown.

TCRdb processed the 5' RACE reads anew with MiXCR; each CDR3 protein has one entry. Counted here are about 630,000 distinct CDR3 sequences, roughly 12% occurring once; the ten biggest clones make up just under 15%. The chain couples TRBV20-1 to TRBJ2-5; D tentatively reads TRBD1 or TRBD2 (5 bases each). The material sequenced was PBMCs, taken on the day of the yellow fever booster vaccination. This sequence originates from a man between 25 and 39 years old who received the YFV17D yellow fever vaccine. Here the CDR3 reads CSAKPGPTAETQYF. In DNA, the CDR3 is TGCAGTGCTAAGCCGGGACCCACTGCGGAGACCCAGTACTTC.